This record concerns one TCR beta chain sequence. Germline CDR1 reads SGHRS; CDR2 reads YFSETQ. This CDR3 is 12 amino acids long. Trimming took 4 bases from V and 9 from J; bases not matched to a gene: 4. This record belongs to a study of blood T cell repertoires in COVID-19. The overall study: The United States, Italy and Spain supplied acute and convalescent COVID-19 samples.

Sequencing was performed with immunoSEQ multiplex PCR; in TCRdb, only in-frame clones are kept and a portion is missing. The table records 150,000 to 200,000 clones, 80% to 90% of them present only once. This clonotype was sampled from a woman in her 70s with COVID-19, enrolled during active disease. The chain combines TRBV5-1 with TRBJ2-1, with 7 bases aligning to TRBD1. Sample: peripheral blood. The CDR3 protein is CASSGTGAEQFF. The DNA of the CDR3 is TGCGCCAGCAGCGGCACAGGGGCTGAGCAGTTCTTC.